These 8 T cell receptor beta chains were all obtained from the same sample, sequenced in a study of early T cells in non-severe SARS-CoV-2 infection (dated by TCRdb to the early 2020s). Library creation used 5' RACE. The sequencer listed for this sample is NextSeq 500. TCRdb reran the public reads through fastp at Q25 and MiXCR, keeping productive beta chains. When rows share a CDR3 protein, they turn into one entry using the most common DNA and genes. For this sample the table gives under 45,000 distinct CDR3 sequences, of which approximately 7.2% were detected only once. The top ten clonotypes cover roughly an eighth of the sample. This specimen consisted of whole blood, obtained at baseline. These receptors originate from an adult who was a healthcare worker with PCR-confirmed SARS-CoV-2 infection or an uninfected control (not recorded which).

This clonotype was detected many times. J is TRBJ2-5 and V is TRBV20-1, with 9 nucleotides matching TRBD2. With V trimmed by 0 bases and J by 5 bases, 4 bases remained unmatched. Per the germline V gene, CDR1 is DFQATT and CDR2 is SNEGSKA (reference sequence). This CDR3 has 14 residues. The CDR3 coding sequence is TGCAGTGCTAGAGAAGCGGGGGGCAGGGAGACCCAGTACTTC. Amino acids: CSAREAGGRETQYF.

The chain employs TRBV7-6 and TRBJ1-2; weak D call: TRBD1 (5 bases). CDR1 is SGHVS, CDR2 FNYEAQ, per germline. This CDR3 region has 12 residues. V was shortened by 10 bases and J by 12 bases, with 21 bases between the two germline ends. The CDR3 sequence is CATRGAQGAHTF. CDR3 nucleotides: TGTGCCACCCGTGGGGCGCAAGGGGCCCACACCTTC.

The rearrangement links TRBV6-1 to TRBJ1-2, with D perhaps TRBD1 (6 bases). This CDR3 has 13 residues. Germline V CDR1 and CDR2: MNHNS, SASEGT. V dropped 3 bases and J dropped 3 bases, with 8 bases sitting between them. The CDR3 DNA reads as TGTGCCAGCAGTGATACAGGGCACTATGGCTACACCTTC. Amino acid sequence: CASSDTGHYGYTF.

In nucleotides, the CDR3 is TGTGCCAGCAGTACGGGAGGGCGATCACCCCTCCACTTT. Protein product: CASSTGGRSPLHF. The chain joins TRBV6-5 to TRBJ1-6; no reliable D call. Germline loops: CDR1 MNHEY, CDR2 SVGAGI. Trimming took 5 bases from V and 10 from J, leaving 12 bases between them. The CDR3 has 13 amino acids.

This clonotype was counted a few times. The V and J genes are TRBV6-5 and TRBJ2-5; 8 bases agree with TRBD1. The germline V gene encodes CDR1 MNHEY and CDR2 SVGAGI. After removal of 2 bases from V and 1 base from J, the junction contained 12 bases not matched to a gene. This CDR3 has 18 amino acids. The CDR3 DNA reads TGTGCCAGCAGTTACCTAACTGTTCATGGACAGGGCCAAGAGACCCAGTACTTC. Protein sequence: CASSYLTVHGQGQETQYF.

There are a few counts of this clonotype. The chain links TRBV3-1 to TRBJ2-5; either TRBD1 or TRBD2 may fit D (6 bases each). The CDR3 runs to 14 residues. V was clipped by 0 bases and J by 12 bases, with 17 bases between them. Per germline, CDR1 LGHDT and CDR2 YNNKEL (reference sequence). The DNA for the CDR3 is TGTGCCAGCAGCCAAGATGGTTCGGCCGGGGGCGAGTACTTC. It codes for CASSQDGSAGGEYF.

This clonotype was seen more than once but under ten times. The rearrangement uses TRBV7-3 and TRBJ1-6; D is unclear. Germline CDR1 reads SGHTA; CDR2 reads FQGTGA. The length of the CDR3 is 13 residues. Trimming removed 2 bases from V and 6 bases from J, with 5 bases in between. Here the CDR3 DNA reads TGTGCCAGCAGCTTACGTCGTAATTCACCCCTCCACTTT. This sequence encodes CASSLRRNSPLHF. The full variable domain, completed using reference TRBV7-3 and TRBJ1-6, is GAGVSQTPSNKVTEKGKYVELRCDPISGHTALYWYRQSLGQGPEFLIYFQGTGAADDSGLPNDRFFAVRPEGSVSTLKIQRTERGDSAVYLCASSLRRNSPLHFGNGTRLTVT.

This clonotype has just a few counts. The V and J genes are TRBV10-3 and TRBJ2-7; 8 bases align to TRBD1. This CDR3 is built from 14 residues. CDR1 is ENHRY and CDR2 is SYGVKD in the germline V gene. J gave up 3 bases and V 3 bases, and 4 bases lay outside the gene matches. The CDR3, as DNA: TGTGCCATCAGTGAAGGGACAGGCGTCTACGAGCAGTACTTC. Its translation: CAISEGTGVYEQYF.